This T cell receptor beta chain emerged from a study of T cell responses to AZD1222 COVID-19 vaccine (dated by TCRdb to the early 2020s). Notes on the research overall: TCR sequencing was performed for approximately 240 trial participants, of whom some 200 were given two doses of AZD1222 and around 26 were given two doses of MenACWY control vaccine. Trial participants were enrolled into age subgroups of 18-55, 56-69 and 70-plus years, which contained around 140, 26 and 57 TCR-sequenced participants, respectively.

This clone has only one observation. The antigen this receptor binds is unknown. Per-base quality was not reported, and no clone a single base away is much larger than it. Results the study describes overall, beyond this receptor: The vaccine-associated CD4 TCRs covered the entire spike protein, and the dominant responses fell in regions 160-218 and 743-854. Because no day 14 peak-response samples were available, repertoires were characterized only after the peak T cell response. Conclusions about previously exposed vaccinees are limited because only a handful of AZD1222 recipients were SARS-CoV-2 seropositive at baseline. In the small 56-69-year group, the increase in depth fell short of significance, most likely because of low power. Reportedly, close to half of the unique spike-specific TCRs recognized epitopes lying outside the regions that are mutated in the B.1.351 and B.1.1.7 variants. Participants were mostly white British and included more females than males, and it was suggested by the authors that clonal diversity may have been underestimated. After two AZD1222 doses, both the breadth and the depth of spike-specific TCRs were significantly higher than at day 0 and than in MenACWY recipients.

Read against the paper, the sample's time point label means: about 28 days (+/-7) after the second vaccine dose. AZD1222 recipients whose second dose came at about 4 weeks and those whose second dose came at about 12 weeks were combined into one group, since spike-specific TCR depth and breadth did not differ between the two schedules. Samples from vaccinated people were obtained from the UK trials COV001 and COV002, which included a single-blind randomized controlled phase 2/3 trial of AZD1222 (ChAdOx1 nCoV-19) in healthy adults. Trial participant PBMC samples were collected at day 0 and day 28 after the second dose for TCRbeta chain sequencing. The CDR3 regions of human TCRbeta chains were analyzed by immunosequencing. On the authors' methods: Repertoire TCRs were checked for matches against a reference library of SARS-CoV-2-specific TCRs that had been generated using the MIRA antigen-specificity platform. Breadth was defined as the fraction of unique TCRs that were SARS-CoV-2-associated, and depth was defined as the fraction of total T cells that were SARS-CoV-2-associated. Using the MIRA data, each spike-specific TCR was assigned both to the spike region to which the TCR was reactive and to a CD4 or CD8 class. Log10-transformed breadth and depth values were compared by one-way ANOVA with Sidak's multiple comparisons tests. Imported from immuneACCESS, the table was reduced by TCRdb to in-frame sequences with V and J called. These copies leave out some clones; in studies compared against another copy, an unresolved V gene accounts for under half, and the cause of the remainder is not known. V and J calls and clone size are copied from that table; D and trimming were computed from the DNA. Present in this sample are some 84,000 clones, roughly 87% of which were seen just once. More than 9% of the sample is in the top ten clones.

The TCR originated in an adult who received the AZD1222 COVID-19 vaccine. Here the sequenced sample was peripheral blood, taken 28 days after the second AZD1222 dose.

The nucleotide sequence reads TGTGCCAGCCACCTTGGACAGGGGCTAGGTAATCAGCCCCAGCATTTT. Translated, it gives CASHLGQGLGNQPQHF. The chain was built from TRBV28 and TRBJ1-5; TRBD1 fits 9 bases in the junction. Clipping removes 8 bases from V and 4 bases from J, with 12 as the unmatched junction base count. Measured from the cysteine to the phenylalanine, the CDR3 is 16 residues long. Just CDR3 DNA is preserved here, 48 bases in frame from base 1. The germline V gene provides CDR1 MDHEN and CDR2 SYDVKM.